Listed here is a single T cell receptor beta chain. Germline lookup yields CDR1 LNHDA and CDR2 SQIVND (reference sequence). Trimming removed 5 bases from V and 10 bases from J; junction bases left unmatched: 10. The CDR3 has 15 residues. This sample was included in a study of blood T cell repertoires in COVID-19. Study-wide context: COVID-19 samples, acute and convalescent, were from the United States, Italy and Spain.

Produced via immunoSEQ multiplex PCR; TCRdb's table is partial and in-frame only. The sample consists of roughly 32,000 clones, roughly 87% of them appearing once. What was sequenced was peripheral blood. The receptor's source is a man between 60 and 75 years old with active COVID-19. J is TRBJ1-6 and V is TRBV19; 8 nucleotides agree with TRBD1. The CDR3 sequence: CASSLGDRRGSPLHF. As DNA, the CDR3 is TGTGCCAGTAGTCTCGGGGACAGGAGGGGATCACCCCTCCACTTT. The full variable domain, rest sourced from reference TRBV19 and TRBJ1-6, is DGGITQSPKYLFRKEGQNVTLSCEQNLNHDAMYWYRQDPGQGLRLIYYSQIVNDFQKGDIAEGYSVSREKKESFPLTVTSAQKNPTAFYLCASSLGDRRGSPLHFGNGTRLTVT.